Listed here are 26 T cell receptor beta chains from one sample, sequenced in a study of Graves' ophthalmopathy and Graves' hyperthyroidism. CDR3 regions of TCR beta were amplified from RNA transcripts. First-round RT-PCR employed HTBI primers, with a second-round multiplex PCR after it. TCRdb recomputed calls from the multiplex PCR reads with MiXCR, one row per CDR3 protein. This sample yields 300,000 to 450,000 distinct CDR3 sequences, of which approximately 18% are seen a single time; approximately 2.4% belongs to the top ten. The sequencing sample was made of peripheral blood. The receptor source for this set is an adult woman with stable Graves' hyperthyroidism.

This clonotype was picked up a small number of times. The chain couples TRBV27 to TRBJ1-6; 7 bases are a match to TRBD1. Germline lookup yields CDR1 MNHEY and CDR2 SMNVEV (reference sequence). Trimming cost V 5 bases and J 14 bases; bases outside gene matches: 9. CDR3 length: 13 residues. CDR3 DNA: TGTGCCAGCAGTCGACAGGGCCTCGTGGCCCTCCACTTT. Protein product: CASSRQGLVALHF.

This clonotype was seen a few times. The rearrangement links TRBV18 to TRBJ2-4; 15 nucleotides align to TRBD2. The germline gives CDR1 KGHSH, CDR2 LQKENI. V shed 3 bases and J 1 base; nucleotides not matched to a gene: 4. This CDR3 has 18 amino acids. CDR3: CASSPPGLAGGAKNIQYF. CDR3 nucleotide sequence: TGTGCCAGCTCACCGCCCGGACTAGCGGGGGGGGCCAAAAACATTCAGTACTTC. The whole variable domain, remainder taken from reference TRBV18 and TRBJ2-4, is NAGVMQNPRHLVRRRGQEARLRCSPMKGHSHVYWYRQLPEEGLKFMVYLQKENIIDESGMPKERFSAEFPKEGPSILRIQQVVRGDSAAYFCASSPPGLAGGAKNIQYFGAGTRLSVL.

The V and J genes are TRBV5-1 and TRBJ2-7, with D hard to call. Germline-derived CDR1 and CDR2 are SGHRS and YFSETQ. The CDR3 loop spans 14 amino acids. V was clipped by 0 bases and J by 4 bases, with 11 bases between them. CDR3 sequence reads: CASSLEGRLYEQYF. CDR3 in DNA: TGCGCCAGCAGCTTGGAGGGCAGGCTTTACGAGCAGTACTTC.

This clonotype was seen repeatedly, ten times or more. The rearrangement uses TRBV6-2 or TRBV6-3 and TRBJ2-7, with TRBD2 matching 10 bases. The germline CDR1 and CDR2 sequences are MNHEY and SVGEGT. V lost 6 bases to trimming and J lost 6 bases; unmatched junction nucleotides: 14. This CDR3 has 16 residues. CDR3 DNA: TGTGCCAGCAGCCCGGGACAGGCAGCGGGAGGGCCCGAGCAGTACTTC. It yields the protein CASSPGQAAGGPEQYF.

This clonotype was seen repeatedly, ten times or more. The gene calls are TRBV28 and TRBJ2-2, with a weak D call TRBD2 (6 bases). Germline V gene data show CDR1 as MDHEN and CDR2 as SYDVKM. Trimming shortened V by 6 bases and J by 5 bases, and 10 bases separated the two germline ends. This CDR3 is built from 13 residues. The CDR3, as DNA: TGTGCCAGCAGCCCCGCGGGGACCGGGGAGCTGTTTTTT. Its protein product is CASSPAGTGELFF.

Ten or more counts support this clonotype. The chain couples TRBV12-3 or TRBV12-4 to TRBJ2-2, with TRBD2 matching over 7 bases. The ends lost 6 bases at V and 9 bases at J; junction bases unmatched: 7. The CDR3 sequence is 13 residues long. DNA for the CDR3: TGTGCCAGCAGCCTCAGACTAGCCTGGGAGCTGTTTTTT. Translating it yields CASSLRLAWELFF.

The V gene is TRBV7-8, the J gene TRBJ2-5, with TRBD2 matching 8 bases. Germline V gene sequence: CDR1 SGHVS, CDR2 FQNEAQ. J was trimmed by 2 bases and V by 2 bases; bases with no gene match: 13. The CDR3 is 18 residues long. CDR3 in amino acids: CASSLRLVGGGPQETQYF. For the CDR3, the DNA is TGTGCCAGCAGCTTACGTCTTGTCGGCGGGGGGCCACAAGAGACCCAGTACTTC.

This clonotype was recorded many times. The chain links TRBV6-5 to TRBJ1-5; no definite D call. Trimming pared 0 bases from V and 16 bases from J, leaving 16 bases between. Germline V gene sequence: CDR1 MNHEY, CDR2 SVGAGI. The CDR3 totals 13 residues. The DNA for the CDR3 is TGTGCCAGCAGTTACTCGACGGTTTCGCCTCCCCATTTT. Its protein product is CASSYSTVSPPHF.

This clonotype came up many times. J is TRBJ2-7 and V is TRBV7-9; the D is unclear. The CDR3 length is 14 residues. Trimming removed 3 bases at V and 4 bases at J, with 13 bases between. CDR1 and CDR2 (germline): SEHNR, FQNEAQ (reference sequence). The CDR3 bases are TGTGCCAGCAGCTTTATTGGGTTGGGGTACGAGCAGTACTTC. Amino acids: CASSFIGLGYEQYF.

This clonotype was observed many times. The chain employs TRBV28 and TRBJ2-7; 7 bases match TRBD2. The CDR3 totals 13 residues. After removal of 7 bases from V and 5 bases from J, the junction contained 8 bases not matched to a gene. From germline, CDR1 is MDHEN and CDR2 SYDVKM. CDR3 residues: CASKWGTSDEQYF. CDR3 in DNA: TGTGCCAGCAAGTGGGGTACTAGCGACGAGCAGTACTTC. Supplemented by reference TRBV28 and TRBJ2-7, the full variable domain reads DVKVTQSSRYLVKRTGEKVFLECVQDMDHENMFWYRQDPGLGLRLIYFSYDVKMKEKGDIPEGYSVSREKKERFSLILESASTNQTSMYLCASKWGTSDEQYFGPGTRLTVT.

The chain recombines TRBV20-1 with TRBJ2-7; no clear D gene. The germline V and J ends were trimmed by 0 bases and 0 bases, with 9 bases remaining between them. The CDR3 consists of 14 residues. Germline V gene sequence: CDR1 DFQATT, CDR2 SNEGSKA (reference sequence). The CDR3 DNA reads as TGCAGTGCTAGAGATCGTCAGAGCTCCTACGAGCAGTACTTC. It specifies CSARDRQSSYEQYF.

In this sample, this clonotype turned up many times. V and J are TRBV4-1 and TRBJ1-5; 9 bases agree with TRBD1. The trim removed 0 bases at V and 6 bases at J, leaving 6 bases unmatched. This CDR3 contains 16 residues. Germline-derived CDR1 and CDR2 are MGHRA and YSYEKL. In nucleotides, the CDR3 is TGCGCCAGCAGCCAAGATCCACGGACAGGGGTTCAGCCCCAGCATTTT. It specifies CASSQDPRTGVQPQHF.

This chain joins TRBV20-1 and TRBJ2-5; D is possibly TRBD1 (6 bases). CDR1 is DFQATT, CDR2 SNEGSKA, per germline (reference sequence). This CDR3 comprises 14 residues. Trimming removed 4 bases from V and 2 bases from J, with 14 bases in between. This CDR3 is CSATKTGPQETQYF. DNA for the CDR3: TGCAGTGCTACCAAAACAGGGCCACAAGAGACCCAGTACTTC.

This clonotype was detected ten times or more. The chain joins TRBV20-1 to TRBJ1-1, with D unresolved. Trimming pared 1 base from V and 3 bases from J, leaving 6 bases between. Germline loops: CDR1 DFQATT, CDR2 SNEGSKA (reference sequence). The CDR3 is 12 amino acids. The CDR3 reads CSARVLDTEAFF. Written as DNA, the CDR3 is TGCAGTGCTAGAGTTTTGGACACTGAAGCTTTCTTT.

This clonotype was seen many times. V is TRBV27 and J is TRBJ2-5; D unclear. The germline CDR1 and CDR2 sequences are MNHEY and SMNVEV (reference sequence). The V gene lost 0 bases and the J gene lost 4 bases, with 12 bases spanning the gap. This CDR3 is 15 amino acids long. This chain's CDR3 is CASSLSPGPGETQYF. Written as DNA, the CDR3 is TGTGCCAGCAGTTTATCTCCGGGTCCGGGAGAGACCCAGTACTTC.

This clonotype was detected many times. V usage is TRBV28 and J usage is TRBJ2-5, with 7 bases identical to TRBD1. V shed 5 bases and J 5 bases; nucleotides not matched to a gene: 5. The CDR3 spans 13 residues. In germline, CDR1 is MDHEN, CDR2 SYDVKM. CDR3 sequence (DNA): TGTGCCAGCAGTAACCGGGACAGCGAGACCCAGTACTTC. This encodes CASSNRDSETQYF.

This clonotype appeared many times. The chain has TRBV7-6 and TRBJ2-7, with TRBD1 identical over 7 bases. V shed 6 bases, J shed 3 bases, and the junction held 5 bases outside the gene matches. The CDR3 extends over 13 amino acids. Germline V gene lookup returns CDR1 SGHVS and CDR2 FNYEAQ. CDR3 region: CASSRAGGYEQYF. CDR3 DNA sequence: TGTGCCAGCAGTAGAGCAGGGGGCTACGAGCAGTACTTC.

V is TRBV7-9 and J is TRBJ2-4; D possibly corresponds to TRBD2 (5 bases). The ends were cut back, 2 bases at V and 14 bases at J, with 10 bases in the middle. Germline V gives CDR1 SEHNR, CDR2 FQNEAQ (reference sequence). This CDR3 has 11 amino acids. CDR3 region: CASSLLEGKYF. DNA of the CDR3: TGTGCCAGCAGCTTACTCGAGGGCAAGTACTTC.

There are many counts of this clonotype. This sequence joins TRBV2 and TRBJ2-7, with D tentatively TRBD1 (5 bases). CDR1 and CDR2 (germline): SNHLY, FYNNEI. The CDR3 length is 13 residues. Trimming removed 7 bases at V and 3 bases at J, with 13 bases between. In nucleotides, the CDR3 is TGTGCCAGCATCCCACAGGCGAGCTACGAGCAGTACTTC. Its translation: CASIPQASYEQYF.

This clonotype was observed at least ten times. The J gene is TRBJ2-5, the V gene TRBV28; maybe TRBD2 (6 bases). The CDR3 runs 13 residues. Germline V CDR1 and CDR2: MDHEN, SYDVKM. V was cut by 4 bases and J by 5 bases, with 11 bases left in between. The CDR3 bases are TGTGCCAGCAGTTGGACTCTAGCGGAGACCCAGTACTTC. Protein product: CASSWTLAETQYF. The full variable domain, rest sourced from reference TRBV28 and TRBJ2-5, is DVKVTQSSRYLVKRTGEKVFLECVQDMDHENMFWYRQDPGLGLRLIYFSYDVKMKEKGDIPEGYSVSREKKERFSLILESASTNQTSMYLCASSWTLAETQYFGPGTRLLVL.

J is TRBJ1-1 and V is TRBV6-1, with D unresolved. V dropped 4 bases and J dropped 0 bases, with 6 bases sitting between them. CDR1 is MNHNS and CDR2 is SASEGT in the germline V gene. This CDR3 spans 13 amino acids. The CDR3 DNA reads as TGTGCCAGCAGTGTGGACGTGAACACTGAAGCTTTCTTT. Its translation: CASSVDVNTEAFF.

This clonotype was seen repeatedly, ten times or more. V and J are TRBV20-1 and TRBJ2-7; 7 nucleotides match TRBD1. Germline assignment: CDR1 DFQATT and CDR2 SNEGSKA (reference sequence). The CDR3 spans 12 residues. V trimming: 6 bases; J trimming: 2 bases; junction bases outside the gene matches: 4. The CDR3 protein is CSAPTGTYEQYF. As DNA, the CDR3 is TGCAGTGCCCCGACAGGGACCTACGAGCAGTACTTC.

Regarding this clonotype: This may arise from a read error, as a much more abundant clone is one base away. This chain connects TRBV12-3 or TRBV12-4 to TRBJ2-2, with D perhaps given as TRBD1 or TRBD2 (6 bases each). The CDR3 totals 13 residues. CDR3 protein: CAQQGLNTGELVF. The DNA of the CDR3 is TGTGCCCAACAGGGACTTAACACCGGGGAGCTGGTTTTT.

This clonotype has a count of ten or more. The chain couples TRBV27 to TRBJ1-2; TRBD1 matches at 9 bases. The CDR3 is made up of 14 amino acids. Trimming cost V 5 bases and J 4 bases; bases outside gene matches: 5. The germline V gene has CDR1 MNHEY and CDR2 SMNVEV (reference sequence). CDR3 protein: CASSRDRVSYGYTF. DNA of the CDR3: TGTGCCAGCAGTCGGGACAGGGTGAGCTATGGCTACACCTTC.

Many counts were recorded for this clonotype. V and J are TRBV7-2 and TRBJ2-7, with 15 bases that match TRBD2. The V gene end was trimmed by 3 bases and the J gene end by 7 bases; junction bases not matched to a gene: 4. Germline V gene data show CDR1 as SGHTA and CDR2 as FQGNSA. The CDR3 is made up of 15 amino acids. CDR3 region: CASSFRTSGRGEQYF. The DNA of the CDR3 is TGTGCCAGCAGCTTTAGGACTAGCGGGAGGGGGGAGCAGTACTTC.

This clonotype was recorded at least ten times. The J gene is TRBJ2-5, the V gene TRBV5-1, with D possibly matching TRBD2 (7 bases). There are 14 residues in the CDR3. The V gene's germline CDR1 is SGHRS and CDR2 YFSETQ. Trimming pared 0 bases from V and 5 bases from J, leaving 11 bases between. CDR3 residues: CASSLGRGGETQYF. CDR3 in DNA: TGCGCCAGCAGCTTGGGCAGGGGAGGGGAGACCCAGTACTTC. The whole variable domain, remainder taken from reference TRBV5-1 and TRBJ2-5, is KAGVTQTPRYLIKTRGQQVTLSCSPISGHRSVSWYQQTPGQGLQFLFEYFSETQRNKGNFPGRFSGRQFSNSRSEMNVSTLELGDSALYLCASSLGRGGETQYFGPGTRLLVL.